Presented here are 11 T cell receptor beta chains from one specimen sequenced in a study of STAT3 mutations in large granular lymphocyte leukemia. General study results and limits: In T-cell large granular lymphocyte leukemia, about half of patients showed multiple immunodominant subclonotypes.

No antigen has been identified for these receptors. Sequencing used immunoSEQ multiplex PCR; TCRdb keeps in-frame clones, though not all of them. The sample has around 5,000 clones; over 75% are singletons. Input material: PBMCs. The receptors come from a human donor with T large granular lymphocyte leukemia. Some clones in this sample may be carry-over from other donors' samples.

This sequence joins TRBV19 and TRBJ2-3; TRBD2 aligns across 9 bases. This CDR3 comprises 15 residues. V shed 3 bases and J 3 bases; nucleotides not matched to a gene: 4. Germline CDR1 and CDR2: LNHDA and SQIVND (reference sequence). The CDR3 bases are TGTGCCAGTAGTATCCGGCTAGCGGGAACAGATACGCAGTATTTT. It translates to CASSIRLAGTDTQYF.

The chain recombines TRBV27 with TRBJ1-2; tentatively, D is TRBD1 (5 bases). The CDR3 totals 14 residues. The germline gives CDR1 MNHEY, CDR2 SMNVEV (reference sequence). The ends were cut back, 5 bases at V and 2 bases at J, with 12 bases in the middle. CDR3 residues: CASSTTTGNYGYTF. The DNA of the CDR3 is TGTGCCAGCAGTACGACAACAGGAAACTATGGCTACACCTTC.

This clone was counted a single time. This chain links TRBV5-8 with TRBJ2-7; a weak D match, TRBD2 (5 bases). There are 13 residues in the CDR3. CDR1 is SGHTS, CDR2 YDEGEE, per germline. V was clipped by 0 bases and J by 3 bases, with 7 bases between them. The DNA for the CDR3 is TGTGCCAGCAGCTTGGATAGCGTCTACGAGCAGTACTTC. Its protein product is CASSLDSVYEQYF.

This chain links TRBV11-2 with TRBJ1-1; 9 nucleotides match TRBD1. Germline V CDR1 and CDR2: SGHAT, FQNNGV. V lost 8 bases and J lost 5; bases outside the gene matches: 6. The CDR3 is made up of 13 amino acids. The CDR3 protein is CASAQGARTEAFF. DNA for the CDR3: TGTGCCAGCGCACAGGGGGCGCGGACTGAAGCTTTCTTT.

V usage is TRBV29-1 and J usage is TRBJ1-1, with a tentative D call TRBD1 (6 bases). V was cut by 7 bases and J by 2 bases, with 14 bases left in between. The CDR3 runs to 13 residues. Germline V gene lookup returns CDR1 SQVTM and CDR2 ANQGSEA. CDR3 in amino acids: CSAIDRTNTEAFF. In DNA, the CDR3 is TGCAGCGCTATAGACAGGACTAACACTGAAGCTTTCTTT. The complete variable domain, with remaining parts taken from reference TRBV29-1 and TRBJ1-1, reads SAVISQKPSRDICQRGTSLTIQCQVDSQVTMMFWYRQQPGQSLTLIATANQGSEATYESGFVIDKFPISRPNLTFSTLTVSNMSPEDSSIYLCSAIDRTNTEAFFGQGTRLTVV.

This clone has only one observation. The V call is TRBV7-2, the J call TRBJ1-5; no firm D call. Trimming took 2 bases from V and 5 from J, leaving 10 bases between them. This CDR3 is built from 14 residues. The germline CDR1 and CDR2 sequences are SGHTA and FQGNSA. Here the CDR3 DNA reads TGTGCCAGCAGCTTAAACAGTAGAGATCAGCCCCAGCATTTT. Translating it yields CASSLNSRDQPQHF.

The genes are TRBV4-2 and TRBJ1-2, with a weak D call TRBD1 (5 bases). The CDR3 consists of 14 residues. With 1 base removed from V and 5 bases from J, the gap between germline ends came to 11 bases. Germline V gene lookup returns CDR1 LGHNA and CDR2 YNFKEQ. CDR3 coding DNA: TGTGCCAGCAGCCAAGCAGGGACGACATATGGCTACACCTTC. Its protein is CASSQAGTTYGYTF.

The rearrangement links TRBV18 to TRBJ1-4; D gene unclear. CDR3 size: 17 residues. The germline V gene encodes CDR1 KGHSH and CDR2 LQKENI. The V and J ends lost 1 base and 1 base respectively, with 13 bases between them. The DNA for the CDR3 is TGTGCCAGCTCACCACGGGCCGGCGTTCAAACTAATGAAAAACTGTTTTTT. This codes for CASSPRAGVQTNEKLFF.

This rearrangement joins TRBV5-1 to TRBJ2-2; no firm D call. The germline CDR1 and CDR2 sequences are SGHRS and YFSETQ. CDR3 length: 15 residues. The germline V and J ends were trimmed by 1 base and 5 bases, with 12 bases remaining between them. The CDR3 DNA reads as TGCGCCAGCAGCTTGTCGGGTAGTCAGACCGGGGAGCTGTTTTTT. This codes for CASSLSGSQTGELFF.

V and J are TRBV2 and TRBJ2-5; 11 bases match TRBD2. After removal of 4 bases from V and 5 bases from J, the junction contained 6 bases not matched to a gene. Germline CDR1 is SNHLY and CDR2 is FYNNEI. The CDR3 is 15 amino acids. The CDR3 protein is CASSGLAGGGETQYF. The CDR3 DNA reads TGTGCCAGCAGTGGTCTAGCGGGAGGAGGGGAGACCCAGTACTTC.

The CDR3 DNA is TGTGCCAGCAGCTTGGGGGGGGCTTTCACTGAAGCTTTCTTT. This encodes CASSLGGAFTEAFF. This chain joins TRBV5-4 and TRBJ1-1; D may be TRBD1 (6 bases). Trimming left V 0 bases short and J 4 bases short, with 10 bases between. This CDR3 has 14 amino acids. The V gene's germline CDR1 is SGHNT and CDR2 YYREEE (reference sequence).